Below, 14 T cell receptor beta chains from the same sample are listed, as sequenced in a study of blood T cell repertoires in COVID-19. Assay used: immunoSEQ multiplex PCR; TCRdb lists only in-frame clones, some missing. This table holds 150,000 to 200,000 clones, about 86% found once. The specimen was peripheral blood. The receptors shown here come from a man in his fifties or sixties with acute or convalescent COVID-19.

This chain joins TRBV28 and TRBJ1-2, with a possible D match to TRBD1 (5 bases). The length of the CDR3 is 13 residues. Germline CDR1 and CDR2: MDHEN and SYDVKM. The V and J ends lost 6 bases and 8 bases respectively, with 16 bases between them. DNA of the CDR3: TGTGCCAGCAGCCAAGCTACAGGTGGCGGCTACACCTTC. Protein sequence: CASSQATGGGYTF.

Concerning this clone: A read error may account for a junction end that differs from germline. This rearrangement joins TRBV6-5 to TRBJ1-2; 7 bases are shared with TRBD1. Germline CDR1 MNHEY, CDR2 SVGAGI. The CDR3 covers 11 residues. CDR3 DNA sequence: TGTGCCAGCAGGGACAGGCCGGTTGTAGACTTC. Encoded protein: CASRDRPVVDF.

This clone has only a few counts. Here the CDR3 DNA reads TGTGCCAGCAGCCCCGACCCGACAGGGCTGAGCTCCTACAATGAGCAGTTCTTC. This codes for CASSPDPTGLSSYNEQFF. The chain links TRBV7-8 to TRBJ2-1; 7 nucleotides line up with TRBD1. Germline V gene sequence: CDR1 SGHVS, CDR2 FQNEAQ. V was clipped by 5 bases and J by 0 bases; unmatched bases: 13. The CDR3 is 18 residues long.

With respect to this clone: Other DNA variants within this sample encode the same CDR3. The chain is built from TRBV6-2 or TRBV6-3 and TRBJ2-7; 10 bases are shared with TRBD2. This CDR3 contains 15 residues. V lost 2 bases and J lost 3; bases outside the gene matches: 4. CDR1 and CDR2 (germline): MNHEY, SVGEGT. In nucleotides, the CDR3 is TGTGCCAGCAGTTACGTCACTAGCGGGAACTACGAGCAGTACTTC. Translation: CASSYVTSGNYEQYF.

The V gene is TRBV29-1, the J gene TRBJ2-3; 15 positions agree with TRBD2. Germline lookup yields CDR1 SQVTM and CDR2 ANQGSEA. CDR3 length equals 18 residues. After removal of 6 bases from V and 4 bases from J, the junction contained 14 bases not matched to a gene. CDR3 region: CSVGGLAGGPSFSDTQYF. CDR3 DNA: TGCAGCGTGGGAGGACTAGCGGGAGGGCCTTCGTTTTCAGATACGCAGTATTTT.

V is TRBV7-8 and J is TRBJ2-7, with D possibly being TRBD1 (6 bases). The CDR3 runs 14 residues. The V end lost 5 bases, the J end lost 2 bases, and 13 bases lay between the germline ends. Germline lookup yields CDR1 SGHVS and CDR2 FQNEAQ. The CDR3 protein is CASSVSGTPYEQYF. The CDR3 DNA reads TGTGCCAGCAGCGTTTCCGGGACACCCTACGAGCAGTACTTC.

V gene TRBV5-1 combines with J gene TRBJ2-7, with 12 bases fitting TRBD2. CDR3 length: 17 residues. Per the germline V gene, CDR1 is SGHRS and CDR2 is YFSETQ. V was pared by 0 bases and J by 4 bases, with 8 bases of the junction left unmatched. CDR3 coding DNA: TGCGCCAGCAGCTTGGGGCCCCGGACTAGCGGGAAGTACGAGCAGTACTTC. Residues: CASSLGPRTSGKYEQYF. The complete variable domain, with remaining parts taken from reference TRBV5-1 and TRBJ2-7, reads KAGVTQTPRYLIKTRGQQVTLSCSPISGHRSVSWYQQTPGQGLQFLFEYFSETQRNKGNFPGRFSGRQFSNSRSEMNVSTLELGDSALYLCASSLGPRTSGKYEQYFGPGTRLTVT.

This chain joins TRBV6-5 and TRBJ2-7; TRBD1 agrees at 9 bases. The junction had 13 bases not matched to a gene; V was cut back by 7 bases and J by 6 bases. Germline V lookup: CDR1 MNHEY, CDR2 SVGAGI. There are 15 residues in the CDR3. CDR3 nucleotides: TGTGCCAGCATTCCTCCGGGACAGGGTATCAGCGAGCAGTACTTC. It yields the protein CASIPPGQGISEQYF.

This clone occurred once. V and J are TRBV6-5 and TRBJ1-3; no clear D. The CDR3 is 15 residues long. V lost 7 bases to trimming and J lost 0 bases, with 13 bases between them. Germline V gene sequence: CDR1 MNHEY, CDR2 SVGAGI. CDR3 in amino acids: CASNRVAGSGNTIYF. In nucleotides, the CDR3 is TGTGCCAGCAATCGAGTAGCGGGCTCTGGAAACACCATATATTTT.

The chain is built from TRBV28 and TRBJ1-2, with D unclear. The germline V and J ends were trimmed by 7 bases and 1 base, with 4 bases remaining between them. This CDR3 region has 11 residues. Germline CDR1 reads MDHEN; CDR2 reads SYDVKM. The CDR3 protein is CASTNNYGYTF. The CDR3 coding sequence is TGTGCCAGCACCAATAACTATGGCTACACCTTC.

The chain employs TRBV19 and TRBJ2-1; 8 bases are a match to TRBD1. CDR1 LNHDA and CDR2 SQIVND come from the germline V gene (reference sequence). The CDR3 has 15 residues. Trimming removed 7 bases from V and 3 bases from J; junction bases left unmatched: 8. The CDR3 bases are TGTGCCAGTAAATCCCAGGGGGCCGGCTACAATGAGCAGTTCTTC. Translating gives CASKSQGAGYNEQFF. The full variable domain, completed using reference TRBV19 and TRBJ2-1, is DGGITQSPKYLFRKEGQNVTLSCEQNLNHDAMYWYRQDPGQGLRLIYYSQIVNDFQKGDIAEGYSVSREKKESFPLTVTSAQKNPTAFYLCASKSQGAGYNEQFFGPGTRLTVL.

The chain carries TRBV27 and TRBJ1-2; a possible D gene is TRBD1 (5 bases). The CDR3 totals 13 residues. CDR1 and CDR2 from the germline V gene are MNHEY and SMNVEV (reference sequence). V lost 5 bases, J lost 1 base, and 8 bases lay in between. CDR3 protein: CASSLRVNYGYTF. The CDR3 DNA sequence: TGTGCCAGCAGTCTCAGGGTTAACTATGGCTACACCTTC.

This chain's CDR3 is CASSPGRTYNEQFF. CDR3 bases: TGTGCCAGCTCACCGGGGAGAACCTACAATGAGCAGTTCTTC. This rearrangement joins TRBV18 to TRBJ2-1; the D gene is possibly TRBD2 (5 bases). Per germline, CDR1 KGHSH and CDR2 LQKENI. The CDR3 is 14 residues long. V dropped 3 bases and J dropped 2 bases, with 8 bases sitting between them. Complete variable domain (other parts from reference TRBV18 and TRBJ2-1): NAGVMQNPRHLVRRRGQEARLRCSPMKGHSHVYWYRQLPEEGLKFMVYLQKENIIDESGMPKERFSAEFPKEGPSILRIQQVVRGDSAAYFCASSPGRTYNEQFFGPGTRLTVL.

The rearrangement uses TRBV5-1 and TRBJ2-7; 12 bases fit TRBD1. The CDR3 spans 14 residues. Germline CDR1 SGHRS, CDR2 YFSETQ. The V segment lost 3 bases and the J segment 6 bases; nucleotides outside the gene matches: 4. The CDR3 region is CASSWGTGGGEQYF. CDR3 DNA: TGCGCCAGCAGCTGGGGGACAGGGGGCGGCGAGCAGTACTTC.